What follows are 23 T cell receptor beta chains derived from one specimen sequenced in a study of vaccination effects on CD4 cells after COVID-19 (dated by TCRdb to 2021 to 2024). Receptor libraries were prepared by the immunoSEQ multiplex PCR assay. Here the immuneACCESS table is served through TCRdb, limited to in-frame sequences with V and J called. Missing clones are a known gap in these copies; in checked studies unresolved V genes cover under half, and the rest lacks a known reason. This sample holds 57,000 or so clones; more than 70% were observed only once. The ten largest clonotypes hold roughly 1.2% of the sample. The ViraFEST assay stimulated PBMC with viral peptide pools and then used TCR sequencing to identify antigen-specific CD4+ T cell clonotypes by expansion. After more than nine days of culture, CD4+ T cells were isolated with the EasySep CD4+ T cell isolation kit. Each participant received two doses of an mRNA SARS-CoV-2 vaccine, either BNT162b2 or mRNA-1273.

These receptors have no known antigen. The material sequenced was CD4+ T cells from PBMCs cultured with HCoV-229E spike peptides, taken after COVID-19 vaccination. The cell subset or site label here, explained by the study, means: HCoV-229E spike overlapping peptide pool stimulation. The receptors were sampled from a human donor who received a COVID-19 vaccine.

In nucleotides, the CDR3 is TGTGCCAGCAGCTTAGCGGTCACAGTTAACAATGAGCAGTTCTTC. Translated: CASSLAVTVNNEQFF. The V call is TRBV11-1, the J call TRBJ2-1; D ambiguous. This CDR3 has 15 residues. Trimming left V 0 bases short and J 5 bases short, with 11 bases between. Germline lookup yields CDR1 SGHAT and CDR2 FQDESV (reference sequence).

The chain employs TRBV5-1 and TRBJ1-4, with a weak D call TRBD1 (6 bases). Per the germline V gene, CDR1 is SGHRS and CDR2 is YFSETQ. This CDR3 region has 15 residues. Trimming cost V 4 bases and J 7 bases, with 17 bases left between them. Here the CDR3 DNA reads TGCGCCAGCAGCGCGCAACAGGGTTCATTTGAAAAACTGTTTTTT. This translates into CASSAQQGSFEKLFF.

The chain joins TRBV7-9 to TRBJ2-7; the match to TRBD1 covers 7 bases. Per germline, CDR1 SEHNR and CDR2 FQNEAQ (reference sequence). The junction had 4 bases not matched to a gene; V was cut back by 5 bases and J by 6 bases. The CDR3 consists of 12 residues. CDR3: CASSRDSSEQYV. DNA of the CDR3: TGTGCCAGCAGCCGGGACAGTTCCGAGCAGTACGTC.

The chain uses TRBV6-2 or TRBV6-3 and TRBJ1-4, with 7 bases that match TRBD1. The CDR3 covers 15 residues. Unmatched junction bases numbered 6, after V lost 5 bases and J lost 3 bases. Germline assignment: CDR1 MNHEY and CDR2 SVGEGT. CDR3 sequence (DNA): TGTGCCAGCAGTCCCTCAGGGGGGCCTAATGAAAAACTGTTTTTT. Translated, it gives CASSPSGGPNEKLFF.

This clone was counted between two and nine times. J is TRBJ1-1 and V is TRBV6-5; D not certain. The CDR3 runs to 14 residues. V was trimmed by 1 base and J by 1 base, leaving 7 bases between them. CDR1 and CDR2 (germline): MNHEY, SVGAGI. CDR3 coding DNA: TGTGCCAGCAGTTACTACTGGCAGAACACTGAAGCTTTCTTT. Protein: CASSYYWQNTEAFF.

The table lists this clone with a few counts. The CDR3 sequence is CASSSRTFGELFF. The CDR3 coding sequence is TGTGCCAGCAGTTCAAGGACGTTCGGGGAGCTGTTTTTT. This rearrangement joins TRBV6-2 or TRBV6-3 to TRBJ2-2; no definite D call. V was trimmed by 4 bases and J by 7 bases, leaving 10 bases between them. Looked up from germline, CDR1 is MNHEY and CDR2 is SVGEGT. The CDR3 consists of 13 residues.

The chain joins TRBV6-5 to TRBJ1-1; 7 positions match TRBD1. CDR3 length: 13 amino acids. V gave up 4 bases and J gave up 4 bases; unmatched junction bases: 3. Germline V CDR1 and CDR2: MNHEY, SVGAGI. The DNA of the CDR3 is TGTGCCAGCAGTTTACAGGGGACCACTGAAGCTTTCTTT. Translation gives CASSLQGTTEAFF.

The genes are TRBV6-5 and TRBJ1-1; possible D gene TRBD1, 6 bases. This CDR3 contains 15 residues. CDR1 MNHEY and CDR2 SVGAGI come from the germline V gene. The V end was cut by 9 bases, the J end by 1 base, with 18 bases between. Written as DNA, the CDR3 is TGTGCCAGTATACCGGGACACCATCGGAACACTGAAGCTTTCTTT. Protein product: CASIPGHHRNTEAFF.

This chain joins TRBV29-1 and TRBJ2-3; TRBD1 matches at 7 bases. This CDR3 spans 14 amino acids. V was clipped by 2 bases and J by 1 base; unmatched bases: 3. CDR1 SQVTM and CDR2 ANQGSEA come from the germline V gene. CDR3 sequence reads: CSVEMQGGTDTQYF. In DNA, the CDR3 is TGCAGCGTTGAAATGCAGGGGGGCACAGATACGCAGTATTTT.

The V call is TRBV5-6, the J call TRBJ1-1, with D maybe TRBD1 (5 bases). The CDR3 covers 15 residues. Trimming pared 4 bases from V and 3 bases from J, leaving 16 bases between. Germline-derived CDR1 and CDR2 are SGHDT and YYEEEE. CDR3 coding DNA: TGTGCCAGCAGCCGTTGGAACCAGGGATACACTGAAGCTTTCTTT. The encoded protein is CASSRWNQGYTEAFF.

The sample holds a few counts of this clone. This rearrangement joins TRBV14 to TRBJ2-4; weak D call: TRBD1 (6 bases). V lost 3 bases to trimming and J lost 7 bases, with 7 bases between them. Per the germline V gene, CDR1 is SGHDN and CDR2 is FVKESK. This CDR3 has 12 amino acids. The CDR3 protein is CASSQTGNIQYF. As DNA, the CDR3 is TGTGCCAGCAGCCAGACAGGCAACATTCAGTACTTC.

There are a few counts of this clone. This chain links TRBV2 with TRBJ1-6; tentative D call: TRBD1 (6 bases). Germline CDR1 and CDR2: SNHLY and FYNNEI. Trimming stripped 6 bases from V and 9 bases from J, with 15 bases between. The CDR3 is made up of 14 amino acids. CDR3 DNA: TGTGCCAGCAGGTGGAACAGGGAGGTTTCACCCCTCCACTTT. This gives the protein CASRWNREVSPLHF. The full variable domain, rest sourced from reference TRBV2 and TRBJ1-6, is EPEVTQTPSHQVTQMGQEVILRCVPISNHLYFYWYRQILGQKVEFLVSFYNNEISEKSEIFDDQFSVERPDGSNFTLKIRSTKLEDSAMYFCASRWNREVSPLHFGNGTRLTVT.

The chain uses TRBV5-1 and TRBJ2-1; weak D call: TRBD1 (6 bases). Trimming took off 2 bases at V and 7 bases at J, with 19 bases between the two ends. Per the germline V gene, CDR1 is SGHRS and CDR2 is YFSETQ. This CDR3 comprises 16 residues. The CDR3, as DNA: TGCGCCAGCAGCTTCGAGGGAAGTGGGACACAGAATGAGCAGTTCTTC. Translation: CASSFEGSGTQNEQFF.

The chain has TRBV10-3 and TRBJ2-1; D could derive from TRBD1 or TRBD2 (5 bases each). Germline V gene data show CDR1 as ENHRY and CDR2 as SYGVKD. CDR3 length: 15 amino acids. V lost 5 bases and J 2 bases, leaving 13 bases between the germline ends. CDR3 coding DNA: TGTGCCATCAGTTCACTTTGGGGACCCTACAATGAGCAGTTCTTC. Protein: CAISSLWGPYNEQFF.

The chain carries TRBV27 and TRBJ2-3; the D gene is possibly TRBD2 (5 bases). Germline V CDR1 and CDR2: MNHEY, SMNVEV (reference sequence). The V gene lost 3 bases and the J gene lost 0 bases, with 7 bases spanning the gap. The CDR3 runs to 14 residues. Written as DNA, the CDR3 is TGTGCCAGCAGTTTGACTACTAGCACAGATACGCAGTATTTT. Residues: CASSLTTSTDTQYF.

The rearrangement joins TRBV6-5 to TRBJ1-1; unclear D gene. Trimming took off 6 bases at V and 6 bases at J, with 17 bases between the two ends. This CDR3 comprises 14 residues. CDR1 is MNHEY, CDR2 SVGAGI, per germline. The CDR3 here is CASRKLTPQAEAFF. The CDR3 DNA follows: TGTGCCAGCAGGAAACTAACTCCCCAGGCTGAAGCTTTCTTT.

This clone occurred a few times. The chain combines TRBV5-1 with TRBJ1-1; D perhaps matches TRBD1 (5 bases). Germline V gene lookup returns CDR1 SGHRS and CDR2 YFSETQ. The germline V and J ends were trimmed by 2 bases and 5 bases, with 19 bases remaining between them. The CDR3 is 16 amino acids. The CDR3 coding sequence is TGCGCCAGCAGCTTTACAGTACAGGCAGATGGAACTGAAGCTTTCTTT. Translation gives CASSFTVQADGTEAFF.

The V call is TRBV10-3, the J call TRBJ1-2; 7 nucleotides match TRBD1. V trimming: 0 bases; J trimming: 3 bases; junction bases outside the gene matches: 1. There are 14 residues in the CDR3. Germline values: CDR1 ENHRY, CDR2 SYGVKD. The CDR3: CAISESTGDYGYTF. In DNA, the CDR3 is TGTGCCATCAGTGAGTCTACAGGGGACTATGGCTACACCTTC.

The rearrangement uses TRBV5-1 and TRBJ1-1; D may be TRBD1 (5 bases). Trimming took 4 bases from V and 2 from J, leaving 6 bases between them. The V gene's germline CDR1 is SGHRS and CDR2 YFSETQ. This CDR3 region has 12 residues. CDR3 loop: CASSRDNTEAFF. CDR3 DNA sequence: TGCGCCAGCAGCCGGGACAACACTGAAGCTTTCTTT.

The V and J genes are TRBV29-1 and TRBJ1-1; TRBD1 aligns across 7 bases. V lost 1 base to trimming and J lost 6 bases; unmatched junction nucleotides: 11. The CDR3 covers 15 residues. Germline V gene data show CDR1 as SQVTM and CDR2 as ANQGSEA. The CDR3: CSVEGFGRGWSEAFF. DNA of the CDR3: TGCAGCGTTGAAGGCTTCGGCAGGGGGTGGTCTGAAGCTTTCTTT.

The CDR3 reads CAWSASVNTEAFF. In DNA form, the CDR3 reads TGTGCCTGGAGTGCGAGCGTGAACACTGAAGCTTTCTTT. The rearrangement uses TRBV30 and TRBJ1-1; D is ambiguous. The CDR3 runs 13 residues. V was trimmed by 1 base and J by 0 bases, leaving 6 bases between them. CDR1 is GTSNPN, CDR2 SVGIG, per germline (reference sequence).

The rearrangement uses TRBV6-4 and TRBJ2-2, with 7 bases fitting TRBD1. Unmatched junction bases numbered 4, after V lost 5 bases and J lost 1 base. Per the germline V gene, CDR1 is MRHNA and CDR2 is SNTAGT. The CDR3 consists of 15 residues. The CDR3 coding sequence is TGTGCCAGCAGTTCCGACAGGGAGAACACCGGGGAGCTGTTTTTT. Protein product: CASSSDRENTGELFF.

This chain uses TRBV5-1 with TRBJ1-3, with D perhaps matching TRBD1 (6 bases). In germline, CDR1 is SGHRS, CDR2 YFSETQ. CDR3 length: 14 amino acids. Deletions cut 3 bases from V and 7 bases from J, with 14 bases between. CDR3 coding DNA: TGCGCCAGCAGCTCCAGGGGAGAGGGGAACACCATATATTTT. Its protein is CASSSRGEGNTIYF.